The 25 T cell receptor beta chains in this list originate from one sample, sequenced in a study of shared clonotypes between healthy human individuals (TCRdb year 2020). The library relied on the immunoSEQ multiplex PCR assay. The table was pulled from immuneACCESS by TCRdb, which kept in-frame rearrangements only. Such tables lose some clones; where checked, under half of the loss comes from unresolved V genes, and the rest has no known cause. This sample holds approximately 980,000 clones; about 80% were observed only once. The top ten constitute approximately 1.5% of the sample. The sample was memory CD4+ T cells sorted from blood. Interpreted using the paper, the cell subset or site label stands for: CD45RA-negative fraction. The receptors derive from a man between 18 and 29 years old in good health.

The rearrangement joins TRBV27 to TRBJ2-5, with 8 bases fitting TRBD1. V shed 6 bases, J shed 5 bases, and the junction held 14 bases outside the gene matches. The CDR3 has 16 residues. The germline gives CDR1 MNHEY, CDR2 SMNVEV (reference sequence). The CDR3 DNA reads TGTGCCAGCAGCCGATCTTGGACAGGGTCCGCGGAGACCCAGTACTTC. Amino acid sequence: CASSRSWTGSAETQYF.

The J gene is TRBJ2-5, the V gene TRBV25-1; D perhaps matches TRBD2 (5 bases). CDR3 length: 12 residues. V gave up 7 bases and J gave up 9 bases, with 15 bases separating them. Germline V gene data show CDR1 as MGHDK and CDR2 as SYGVNS. This CDR3 reads CASTFGSGAQYF. The CDR3 DNA follows: TGTGCCAGCACATTTGGGTCCGGGGCCCAGTACTTC. Full variable domain (outside the CDR3, taken from reference TRBV25-1 and TRBJ2-5): EADIYQTPRYLVIGTGKKITLECSQTMGHDKMYWYQQDPGMELHLIHYSYGVNSTEKGDLSSESTVSRIRTEHFPLTLESARPSHTSQYLCASTFGSGAQYFGPGTRLLVL.

The chain couples TRBV5-1 to TRBJ1-4; 10 bases are a match to TRBD1. The ends lost 4 bases at V and 7 bases at J; junction bases unmatched: 16. This CDR3 spans 18 amino acids. Germline CDR1 and CDR2: SGHRS and YFSETQ. The CDR3 nucleotides are TGCGCCAGCAGCCCTTCGACAGGGGGCTTGTTAAAATTTGAAAAACTGTTTTTT. It encodes CASSPSTGGLLKFEKLFF. Complete variable domain (other parts from reference TRBV5-1 and TRBJ1-4): KAGVTQTPRYLIKTRGQQVTLSCSPISGHRSVSWYQQTPGQGLQFLFEYFSETQRNKGNFPGRFSGRQFSNSRSEMNVSTLELGDSALYLCASSPSTGGLLKFEKLFFGSGTQLSVL.

This sequence joins TRBV5-1 and TRBJ2-5, with 7 bases matching TRBD1. The CDR3 consists of 15 residues. The V segment lost 1 base and the J segment 2 bases; nucleotides outside the gene matches: 5. Germline loops: CDR1 SGHRS, CDR2 YFSETQ. CDR3 DNA: TGCGCCAGCAGCTTGCCGACAGGGTCACAAGAGACCCAGTACTTC. It yields the protein CASSLPTGSQETQYF.

In nucleotides, the CDR3 is TGCGCCAGCAGCTTGGAAGGGACAATATACGAGCAGTACTTC. This gives the protein CASSLEGTIYEQYF. The V and J genes are TRBV5-1 and TRBJ2-7; a possible D gene is TRBD1 (6 bases). In germline, CDR1 is SGHRS, CDR2 YFSETQ. This CDR3 is built from 14 residues. V was shortened by 0 bases and J by 4 bases, with 11 bases between the two germline ends.

The chain recombines TRBV5-1 with TRBJ2-5; 9 bases fit TRBD2. With V trimmed by 5 bases and J by 4 bases, 6 bases remained unmatched. This CDR3 spans 14 amino acids. CDR1 SGHRS and CDR2 YFSETQ come from the germline V gene. CDR3 DNA: TGCGCCAGCAGGATTGGGACTAGCAGAGAGACCCAGTACTTC. Its translation is CASRIGTSRETQYF.

A word on this clone: Being one base from a much bigger clone, this may be a read error. Additional DNA sequences in this sample encode the identical CDR3. The chain combines TRBV27 with TRBJ1-6; D gene ambiguous. The CDR3 totals 12 residues. V lost 4 bases, J lost 7 bases, and 5 bases lay in between. Germline assignment: CDR1 MNHEY and CDR2 SMNVEV (reference sequence). The CDR3 sequence: CASSYGNSPLHF. The CDR3, as DNA: TGTGCCAGCAGTTACGGGAATTCACCCCTCCACTTT.

The genes are TRBV2 and TRBJ2-5; 9 positions agree with TRBD1. The CDR3 has 13 amino acids. The germline gives CDR1 SNHLY, CDR2 FYNNEI. J gave up 3 bases and V 11 bases, and 7 bases lay outside the gene matches. The CDR3 sequence is CAGEQGAKETQYF. The CDR3 DNA reads as TGTGCCGGGGAACAGGGGGCTAAAGAGACCCAGTACTTC.

This rearrangement joins TRBV29-1 to TRBJ2-1; D uncertain. V was trimmed by 4 bases and J by 4 bases, leaving 17 bases between them. Germline CDR1 reads SQVTM; CDR2 reads ANQGSEA. CDR3 length: 15 residues. The CDR3 DNA reads TGCAGCGTTGCTCCCAGTGGCGGACCTTACAATGAGCAGTTCTTC. Protein: CSVAPSGGPYNEQFF.

At least ten counts were recorded for this clone. The V call is TRBV7-6, the J call TRBJ2-7; D might be TRBD1 (6 bases). Germline CDR1 and CDR2: SGHVS and FNYEAQ. The CDR3 covers 15 residues. Trimming removed 2 bases at V and 2 bases at J, with 13 bases between. CDR3 nucleotides: TGTGCCAGCAGCTTATATGCAGGGGATACCTACGAGCAGTACTTC. Translation: CASSLYAGDTYEQYF.

The V gene is TRBV11-2, the J gene TRBJ1-3; D ambiguous. CDR3 size: 15 residues. Per germline, CDR1 SGHAT and CDR2 FQNNGV. The V end was cut by 5 bases, the J end by 2 bases, with 13 bases between. The CDR3 nucleotides are TGTGCCAGCAGCCCGCAGATCACCACTGGAAACACCATATATTTT. Amino acid sequence: CASSPQITTGNTIYF.

This clone was detected a few times. The chain carries TRBV6-1 and TRBJ2-6; TRBD1 agrees at 8 bases. The CDR3 extends over 17 amino acids. The V gene end was trimmed by 3 bases and the J gene end by 3 bases; junction bases not matched to a gene: 7. Looked up from germline, CDR1 is MNHNS and CDR2 is SASEGT. This CDR3 is CASSDRQGYSGANVLTF. In DNA, the CDR3 is TGTGCCAGCAGTGATAGACAGGGGTACAGTGGGGCCAACGTCCTGACTTTC.

V and J are TRBV5-1 and TRBJ2-3; 7 bases line up with TRBD1. The V and J ends lost 4 bases and 2 bases, in that order; junction bases with no gene match: 10. This CDR3 region has 16 residues. Germline loops: CDR1 SGHRS, CDR2 YFSETQ. The DNA of the CDR3 is TGCGCCAGCAGCCCCGGGTACAGGGGTATCACAGATACGCAGTATTTT. Translating gives CASSPGYRGITDTQYF.

V is TRBV2 and J is TRBJ2-2; D possibly corresponds to TRBD2 (6 bases). V lost 6 bases and J lost 4, with 15 bases in between. From germline, CDR1 is SNHLY and CDR2 FYNNEI. This CDR3 has 15 amino acids. The CDR3 DNA follows: TGTGCCAGCAGCCGACTAGTAGACAGCACCGGGGAGCTGTTTTTT. Its translation is CASSRLVDSTGELFF. Looking up the rest from reference TRBV2 and TRBJ2-2 gives the full variable domain: EPEVTQTPSHQVTQMGQEVILRCVPISNHLYFYWYRQILGQKVEFLVSFYNNEISEKSEIFDDQFSVERPDGSNFTLKIRSTKLEDSAMYFCASSRLVDSTGELFFGEGSRLTVL.

A word on this clone: Other DNA sequences from this sample encode an identical CDR3 as well. The rearrangement links TRBV18 to TRBJ2-3; D is unresolved. Trimming removed 6 bases from V and 3 bases from J, with 10 bases in between. This CDR3 spans 13 amino acids. Germline CDR1 and CDR2: KGHSH and LQKENI. The DNA for the CDR3 is TGTGCCAGCTCTCTCCAAAGTACAGATACGCAGTATTTT. Translation: CASSLQSTDTQYF.

CDR3 protein: CASSLSGTRQYF. The CDR3 coding sequence is TGTGCCAGCAGTTTATCGGGGACTCGGCAGTATTTT. This rearrangement joins TRBV28 to TRBJ2-3; tentative D call: TRBD2 (6 bases). This CDR3 is built from 12 residues. Trimming took off 1 base at V and 11 bases at J, with 10 bases between the two ends. Per germline, CDR1 MDHEN and CDR2 SYDVKM.

The chain uses TRBV9 and TRBJ1-1; the D is unclear. V lost 4 bases and J 4 bases, leaving 14 bases between the germline ends. The germline V gene has CDR1 SGDLS and CDR2 YYNGEE. This CDR3 has 14 amino acids. Here the CDR3 reads CASSLQAAPTEAFF. CDR3 coding DNA: TGTGCCAGCAGCCTTCAGGCGGCGCCCACTGAAGCTTTCTTT.

CDR3 sequence (DNA): TGTGCCAGCAGCACGGGACTTACCTACGAGCAGTACTTC. It specifies CASSTGLTYEQYF. The V gene is TRBV11-2, the J gene TRBJ2-7; the D gene is possibly TRBD2 (6 bases). The CDR3 sequence is 13 residues long. Germline V CDR1 and CDR2: SGHAT, FQNNGV. V dropped 5 bases and J dropped 2 bases, with 10 bases sitting between them.

Only one count was recorded for this clone. The genes are TRBV5-6 and TRBJ1-2, with D maybe TRBD1 (6 bases). CDR3 length equals 15 residues. Trimming took 2 bases from V and 2 from J, leaving 13 bases between them. Per germline, CDR1 SGHDT and CDR2 YYEEEE. This CDR3 is CASSFFDRPNYGYTF. The CDR3 DNA is TGTGCCAGCAGCTTTTTTGACAGGCCAAACTATGGCTACACCTTC.

In its sample, this clone was seen a few times. The chain has TRBV19 and TRBJ2-7, with D perhaps matching TRBD2 (8 bases). Germline assignment: CDR1 LNHDA and CDR2 SQIVND (reference sequence). The CDR3 loop spans 14 amino acids. V lost 5 bases and J lost 7, with 18 bases in between. DNA of the CDR3: TGTGCCAGTAGTGTTAGCGGGACAGTGAGGGAGCAGTACTTC. Residues: CASSVSGTVREQYF.

The chain recombines TRBV7-2 with TRBJ2-1; 8 nucleotides align to TRBD2. The CDR3 sequence is 15 residues long. The germline V gene has CDR1 SGHTA and CDR2 FQGNSA. V gave up 4 bases and J gave up 10 bases; unmatched junction bases: 12. The CDR3 DNA reads TGTGCCAGCAGCTCCTTGGCGGGAGGTCGCGAGGAGCAGTTCTTC. Protein sequence: CASSSLAGGREEQFF.

This rearrangement joins TRBV7-2 to TRBJ1-1, with 7 bases aligning to TRBD1. The CDR3 extends over 17 amino acids. The germline gives CDR1 SGHTA, CDR2 FQGNSA. With 1 base clipped from V and 4 bases from J, the junction kept 12 bases outside the gene matches. The CDR3 is CASSLVSAGTDFTEAFF. CDR3 bases: TGTGCCAGCAGCTTAGTATCTGCTGGGACAGACTTCACTGAAGCTTTCTTT.

This sequence joins TRBV19 and TRBJ1-6, with TRBD1 identical over 9 bases. CDR3 size: 16 residues. Germline V lookup: CDR1 LNHDA, CDR2 SQIVND (reference sequence). After removal of 1 base from V and 7 bases from J, the junction contained 5 bases not matched to a gene. The CDR3 bases are TGTGCCAGTAGTATAGGACAGGGGGTACGGAATTCACCCCTCCACTTT. Its translation is CASSIGQGVRNSPLHF.

The chain employs TRBV11-1 and TRBJ2-5, with a weak D call TRBD2 (6 bases). The CDR3 runs 15 residues. Germline V gives CDR1 SGHAT, CDR2 FQDESV (reference sequence). The V and J ends lost 5 bases and 2 bases respectively, with 15 bases between them. In nucleotides, the CDR3 is TGTGCCAGCAGCAAAGAGGGGAGGCCGCAAGAGACCCAGTACTTC. Protein sequence: CASSKEGRPQETQYF. The full variable domain, with the rest looked up from reference TRBV11-1 and TRBJ2-5, is EAEVAQSPRYKITEKSQAVAFWCDPISGHATLYWYRQILGQGPELLVQFQDESVVDDSQLPKDRFSAERLKGVDSTLKIQPAELGDSAMYLCASSKEGRPQETQYFGPGTRLLVL.

This clone was found a few times. The same CDR3 arises from other DNA sequences in this sample as well. This chain uses TRBV5-1 with TRBJ1-1; 7 positions match TRBD1. This CDR3 contains 14 residues. CDR1 and CDR2 from the germline V gene are SGHRS and YFSETQ. V gave up 4 bases and J gave up 2 bases; unmatched junction bases: 5. Here the CDR3 reads CASSTSGGNTEAFF. As DNA, the CDR3 is TGCGCCAGCAGCACATCAGGGGGAAACACTGAAGCTTTCTTT.